Listed below are T cell receptor beta chains from one sample, sequenced in a study of regulatory T cells in long-lasting Graves disease. TCRdb reanalysed the multiplex PCR reads using MiXCR and keeps one entry per CDR3 protein. The table includes hundreds of thousands of distinct CDR3 sequences, roughly 15% detected once. This material consisted of peripheral blood mononuclear cells (PBMCs), taken at new diagnosis, from a patient treated with antithyroid drugs. The receptors were sampled from a female donor with Graves disease. Both conserved end residues are part of each CDR3. A D gene is named only where the DNA matches it firmly. The size of a clone is reported for some rows only, either as once, few or many, or as a class for expanded clones.

clone_size d_call cdr3_length j_call v_call cdr3_aa cdr3_nt
. TRBD1 15 TRBJ2-7 TRBV20-1 CSAIRQGTGNYEQYF TGCAGTGCTATTCGACAAGGGACAGGGAACTACGAGCAGTACTTC
many TRBD1 16 TRBJ1-2 TRBV4-1 CASSQAEGGRPYGYTF TGCGCCAGCAGCCAAGCTGAAGGGGGCAGGCCTTATGGCTACACCTTC
many TRBD2 18 TRBJ2-7 TRBV27 CASTPVHGRAGGNREQYF TGTGCCAGCACCCCGGTCCATGGCCGAGCGGGAGGGAACCGCGAGCAGTACTTC
many TRBD1 14 TRBJ1-1 TRBV30 CAWSRDRGLPEAFF TGTGCCTGGAGTCGAGACAGGGGCCTCCCTGAAGCTTTCTTT
many . 17 TRBJ2-2 TRBV6-5 CASSSPKGGAGTGELFF TGTGCCAGCAGTTCGCCGAAAGGGGGGGCAGGCACCGGGGAGCTGTTTTTT
many . 14 TRBJ1-5 TRBV2 CASSEGVGNQPQHF TGTGCCAGCAGTGAGGGGGTTGGCAATCAGCCCCAGCATTTT
. TRBD1 13 TRBJ2-3 TRBV30 CAWSPSTGDTQYF TGTGCCTGGAGTCCTTCGACAGGGGATACGCAGTATTTT
. . 13 TRBJ2-1 TRBV27 CASSGTSPYEQFF TGTGCCAGCAGTGGGACCAGCCCGTATGAGCAGTTCTTC
few TRBD1 14 TRBJ2-1 TRBV5-5 CASRRDRGYNEQFF TGTGCCAGCAGACGGGACAGGGGGTACAATGAGCAGTTCTTC
many TRBD1 13 TRBJ1-4 TRBV12-3/TRBV12-4 CASRGRTNEKLFF TGTGCCAGTAGGGGGCGAACTAATGAAAAACTGTTTTTT
few . 15 TRBJ1-1 TRBV5-4 CASSVSAGENTEAFF TGTGCCAGCAGCGTCTCGGCAGGGGAGAACACTGAAGCTTTCTTT
many TRBD2 17 TRBJ2-5 TRBV12-3/TRBV12-4 CASSSGLAGGEKETQYF TGTGCCAGCAGTTCAGGACTAGCGGGAGGGGAAAAAGAGACCCAGTACTTC
many . 13 TRBJ1-1 TRBV9 CASSVGVRTEAFF TGTGCCAGCAGCGTAGGGGTTCGCACTGAAGCTTTCTTT
few . 16 TRBJ1-4 TRBV14 CASSHPAGGGSEKLFF TGTGCCAGCAGCCACCCCGCGGGAGGCGGTTCGGAAAAACTGTTTTTT
many TRBD1 13 TRBJ2-7 TRBV7-2 CASSMGQDYEQYF TGTGCCAGCAGCATGGGACAGGATTACGAGCAGTACTTC
many TRBD1 15 TRBJ1-1 TRBV11-2 CASTKNRGPRTEAFF TGTGCCAGCACCAAAAACAGGGGGCCCCGGACTGAAGCTTTCTTT
many . 12 TRBJ1-2 TRBV18 CASSPYNYGYTF TGTGCCAGCTCACCTTATAACTATGGCTACACCTTC
many . 12 TRBJ1-1 TRBV7-9 CASSSTNTEAFF TGTGCCAGCAGCTCCACGAACACTGAAGCTTTCTTT
many . 17 TRBJ1-5 TRBV15 CATSRDARADSNQPQHF TGTGCCACCAGCAGAGATGCCAGGGCCGATAGCAATCAGCCCCAGCATTTT
many . 14 TRBJ1-1 TRBV12-5 CASGSTERRPEAFF TGTGCTAGTGGTTCGACCGAAAGGCGCCCTGAAGCTTTCTTT
. . 14 TRBJ2-7 TRBV10-3 CAISEKGGDYEQYF TGTGCCATCAGTGAGAAGGGAGGCGACTACGAGCAGTACTTC
many . 13 TRBJ1-2 TRBV30 CAWRGKGTGGYTF TGTGCCTGGAGAGGGAAGGGAACGGGTGGCTACACCTTC
few TRBD2 16 TRBJ2-1 TRBV10-3 CAIVLAGGRITNEQFF TGTGCCATCGTACTAGCGGGAGGGCGTATAACGAATGAGCAGTTCTTC
many . 14 TRBJ2-1 TRBV18 CASSPEVAADEQFF TGTGCCAGCTCACCAGAAGTGGCTGCGGATGAGCAGTTCTTC
. TRBD2 16 TRBJ2-1 TRBV27 CASSPLGAGVSNEQFF TGTGCCAGCTCACCGCTCGGAGCGGGAGTCTCCAATGAGCAGTTCTTC
. . 14 TRBJ1-5 TRBV9 CASSVGGGNQPQHF TGTGCCAGCAGCGTTGGGGGGGGCAATCAGCCCCAGCATTTT
many TRBD2 15 TRBJ2-2 TRBV3-1 CASSQGLALTRELFF TGTGCCAGCAGCCAGGGACTAGCGTTAACCCGGGAGCTGTTTTTT
many . 16 TRBJ1-2 TRBV5-6 CASSSALYRALAGYTF TGTGCCAGCAGCTCGGCCCTGTACAGGGCTCTAGCCGGCTACACCTTC
many . 14 TRBJ1-5 TRBV6-1 CASSSGNPPQPQHF TGTGCCAGCAGCTCGGGGAATCCCCCTCAGCCCCAGCATTTT
. . 17 TRBJ2-1 TRBV24-1 CATSDLKGGLSRNEQFF TGTGCCACCAGTGATTTGAAAGGGGGTCTATCCCGCAATGAGCAGTTCTTC
many TRBD2 15 TRBJ2-1 TRBV29-1 CSVEDPTSGSNEQFF TGCAGCGTTGAAGACCCGACTAGCGGAAGCAATGAGCAGTTCTTC
few TRBD1 15 TRBJ2-3 TRBV5-4 CASSGGQGNADTQYF TGTGCCAGCAGCGGCGGACAGGGGAACGCAGATACGCAGTATTTT
many . 14 TRBJ1-5 TRBV6-1 CASRGAGRSQPQHF TGTGCCTCCCGAGGGGCGGGTAGGAGTCAGCCCCAGCATTTT
many . 13 TRBJ1-1 TRBV11-2 CASSMAGVTEAFF TGTGCCAGCAGCATGGCAGGGGTTACTGAAGCTTTCTTT
. TRBD1 13 TRBJ2-7 TRBV27 CASGTGTTYEQYF TGTGCCAGCGGGACAGGGACAACCTACGAGCAGTACTTC
. . 11 TRBJ1-1 TRBV12-3/TRBV12-4 CASFEAGQAFF TGTGCCAGCTTCGAGGCAGGCCAAGCTTTCTTT
many . 12 TRBJ2-1 TRBV27 CASSFGGTEQFF TGTGCCAGCAGTTTTGGGGGAACTGAGCAGTTCTTC
many TRBD1 16 TRBJ2-1 TRBV12-3/TRBV12-4 CASSSTGTGRYNEQFF TGTGCCAGCAGTTCCACCGGGACAGGGCGCTACAATGAGCAGTTCTTC
many . 13 TRBJ1-1 TRBV7-3 CASSPPGSNEAFF TGTGCCAGCAGCCCGCCGGGAAGTAATGAAGCTTTCTTT
few . 12 TRBJ2-7 TRBV7-2 CASSSGPGRQYF TGTGCCAGCAGCTCCGGACCCGGTCGGCAGTACTTC
few TRBD2 14 TRBJ2-2 TRBV19 CASSDLAGTGELFF TGTGCCAGTAGTGATCTAGCGGGGACCGGGGAGCTGTTTTTT
many . 13 TRBJ2-3 TRBV7-9 CASSLPGTDTQYF TGTGCCAGCAGCTTGCCGGGTACAGATACGCAGTATTTT
many TRBD2 15 TRBJ2-5 TRBV29-1 CSVDGVAGAQETQYF TGCAGCGTTGATGGGGTAGCGGGGGCCCAAGAGACCCAGTACTTC
many . 17 TRBJ2-3 TRBV7-8 CASSFRDGETSTDTQYF TGTGCCAGCAGCTTCCGCGATGGGGAAACTAGCACAGATACGCAGTATTTT
once . 14 TRBJ1-2 TRBV18 CASSPSGTSKGYTF TGTGCCAGCTCACCGTCCGGGACCTCAAAGGGCTACACCTTC
. . 12 TRBJ2-2 TRBV12-3/TRBV12-4 CASSPVGGELFF TGTGCCAGCAGTCCGGTTGGCGGGGAGCTGTTTTTT
many . 15 TRBJ2-1 TRBV6-2/TRBV6-3 CASTYDRAGNNEQFF TGTGCCAGCACCTACGATAGGGCGGGAAACAATGAGCAGTTCTTC
many TRBD1 15 TRBJ1-4 TRBV15 CATSSKTGGDEKLFF TGTGCCACCAGCAGCAAGACAGGGGGGGATGAAAAACTGTTTTTT
. TRBD2 14 TRBJ2-7 TRBV28 CASRISGTRYEQYF TGTGCCAGCAGGATAAGCGGGACCCGCTACGAGCAGTACTTC
many . 14 TRBJ1-3 TRBV4-1 CASSQVLSGNTIYF TGCGCCAGCAGCCAAGTTCTTTCTGGAAACACCATATATTTT
many TRBD1 13 TRBJ1-2 TRBV18 CASSPDREAFNTF TGTGCCAGCTCACCGGACAGGGAGGCCTTTAACACCTTC
few . 15 TRBJ2-6 TRBV20-1 CSARETLSGANVLTF TGCAGTGCTAGAGAAACACTCTCTGGGGCCAACGTCCTGACTTTC
many . 12 TRBJ2-3 TRBV11-3 CASSDRTDTQYF TGTGCCAGCAGCGACCGCACAGATACGCAGTATTTT